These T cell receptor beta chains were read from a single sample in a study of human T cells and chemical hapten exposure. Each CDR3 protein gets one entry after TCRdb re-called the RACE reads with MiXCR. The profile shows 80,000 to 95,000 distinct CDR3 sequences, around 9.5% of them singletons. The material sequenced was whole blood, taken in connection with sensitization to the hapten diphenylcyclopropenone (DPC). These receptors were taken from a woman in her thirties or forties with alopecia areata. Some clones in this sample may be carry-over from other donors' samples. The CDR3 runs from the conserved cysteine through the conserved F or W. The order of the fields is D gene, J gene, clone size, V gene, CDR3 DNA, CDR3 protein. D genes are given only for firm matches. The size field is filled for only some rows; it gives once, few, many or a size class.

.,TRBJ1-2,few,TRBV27,TGTGCCAGCAGCCAGACGGGATTCTATGGCTACACCTTC,CASSQTGFYGYTF
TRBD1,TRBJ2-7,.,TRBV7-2,TGTGCCAGCAGCTTAGAGACAGGGTACACCTACGAGCAGTACTTC,CASSLETGYTYEQYF
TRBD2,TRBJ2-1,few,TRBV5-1,TGCGCCAGCTTTTGGGGTAGCGGGGGCCTCTACAATGAGCAGTTCTTC,CASFWGSGGLYNEQFF
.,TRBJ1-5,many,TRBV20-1,TGCAGTATCGGCGGACGGGGATATAGCAATCAGCCCCAGCATTTT,CSIGGRGYSNQPQHF
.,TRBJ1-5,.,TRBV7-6,TGTGCCAGCAGCGCAGGTTCGGATCAGCCCCAGCATTTT,CASSAGSDQPQHF
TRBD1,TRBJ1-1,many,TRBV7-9,TGTGCCAGCAGCGTAGGGACAGGGGGCGCGGCTGAAGCTTTCTTT,CASSVGTGGAAEAFF
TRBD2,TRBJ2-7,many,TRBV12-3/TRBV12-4,TGTGCCAGCAGCTCATGGGGAGGGAACAGAATTTACGAGCAGTACTTC,CASSSWGGNRIYEQYF
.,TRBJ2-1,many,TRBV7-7,TGTGCTAGCAGCTTCTCTGGGGCCTCCTACAATGAGCAGTTCTTC,CASSFSGASYNEQFF
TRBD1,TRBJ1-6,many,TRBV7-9,TGTGCCAGCAGCTGGACCACAGGGGGCCGGAATTCACCCCTCCACTTT,CASSWTTGGRNSPLHF
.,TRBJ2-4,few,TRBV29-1,TGCAGCGTTGTTGGGACAGCCAAAAACATTCAGTACTTC,CSVVGTAKNIQYF
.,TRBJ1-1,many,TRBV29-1,TGCAGCGTTCCAACCAACACTGAAGCTTTCTTT,CSVPTNTEAFF
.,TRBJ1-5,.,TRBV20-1,TGCAGTGCTAGACGGAGCAATCAGCCCCAGCATTTT,CSARRSNQPQHF
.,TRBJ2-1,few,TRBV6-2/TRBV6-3,TGTGCCAGCAGTTACCAGCAAGGGACACCCGAGCAGTTCTTC,CASSYQQGTPEQFF
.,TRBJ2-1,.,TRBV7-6,TGTGCCAGCAGCTTATGGGGCAGGGAGGAAAACAATGAGCAGTTCTTC,CASSLWGREENNEQFF
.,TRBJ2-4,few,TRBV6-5,TGTGCCAGCAGTTATAACCCGCCGGGGGCGACCAAAAACATTCAGTACTTC,CASSYNPPGATKNIQYF
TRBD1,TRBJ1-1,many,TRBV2,TGTGCCAGCAGTGGGACAGGGGGCGCCCCGAACACTGAAGCTTTCTTT,CASSGTGGAPNTEAFF
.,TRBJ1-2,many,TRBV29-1,TGCAGCGTTGAAGAAGGCGGCTACACCTTC,CSVEEGGYTF
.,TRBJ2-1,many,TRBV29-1,TGCAGCGTTGGTAGACATTTAAGCTCGGATGAGCAGTTCTTC,CSVGRHLSSDEQFF
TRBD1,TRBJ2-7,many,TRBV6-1,TGTGCCAGCACCCGAAGGGGACAGGGGGCCGACGAGCAGTACTTC,CASTRRGQGADEQYF
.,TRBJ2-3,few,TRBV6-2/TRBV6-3,TGTGCCAGCAGTTACTTGGACTCCCCAGGGGATACGCAGTATTTT,CASSYLDSPGDTQYF
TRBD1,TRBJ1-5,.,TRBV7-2,TGTGCCAGCAGCTCAGGACAGGGAGCCCTCAATCAGCCCCAGCATTTT,CASSSGQGALNQPQHF
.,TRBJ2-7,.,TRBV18,TGTGCCAGCTCACCTAACACGAGCTCCTACGAGCAGTACTTC,CASSPNTSSYEQYF